In this sample, the clone carrying this TCR beta chain turned up a few times. From PBMCs, CD4+ and CD8+ T cells were sorted. The CDR3 extends over 16 amino acids. V was trimmed by 3 bases and J by 0 bases, leaving 15 bases between them. CDR1 SEHNR and CDR2 FQNEAQ come from the germline V gene (reference sequence). Extracted RNA was reverse transcribed, and the resulting cDNA served as sequencing template. Some clones are missing from TCRdb's copy, which holds only in-frame ones; the method was immunoSEQ multiplex PCR. The data hold 150,000 to 200,000 clones, with just over 65% observed a single time. The data were obtained in a study of CD8+ T cells in alopecia areata. Background on the study: Tofacitinib ran for 6 to 18 months before 6 months off drug.

V gene TRBV7-9 combines with J gene TRBJ2-7; possibly TRBD2 for D (6 bases). Here the sequenced sample was CD8+ T cells sorted from blood, taken at week 0. This receptor was obtained from a human donor with alopecia areata. CDR3 amino acids: CASSFPREVPSYEQYF. CDR3 bases: TGTGCCAGCAGCTTTCCCAGGGAGGTTCCCTCCTACGAGCAGTACTTC.